This T cell receptor (beta chain) was identified in a study of cytomegalovirus exposure and HLA in healthy donors. The PCR employed 60 Vbeta primers together with 13 Jbeta primers. Clones were sequenced by immunoSEQ multiplex PCR, and TCRdb holds only the in-frame ones, with some missing. The profile shows some 95,000 clones, roughly 71% of them singletons. This CDR3 contains 16 residues. The trim removed 10 bases at V and 0 bases at J, leaving 11 bases unmatched. Per the germline V gene, CDR1 is LNHDA and CDR2 is SQIVND (reference sequence). The chain is built from TRBV19 and TRBJ1-4, with 7 bases that match TRBD1. This receptor was obtained from a woman aged 18-30 years in good health and CMV-seropositive. The source material was PBMCs. In DNA form, the CDR3 reads TGTGCCACCAGGACAGGACCCTACGCAACTAATGAAAAACTGTTTTTT. Translated: CATRTGPYATNEKLFF.